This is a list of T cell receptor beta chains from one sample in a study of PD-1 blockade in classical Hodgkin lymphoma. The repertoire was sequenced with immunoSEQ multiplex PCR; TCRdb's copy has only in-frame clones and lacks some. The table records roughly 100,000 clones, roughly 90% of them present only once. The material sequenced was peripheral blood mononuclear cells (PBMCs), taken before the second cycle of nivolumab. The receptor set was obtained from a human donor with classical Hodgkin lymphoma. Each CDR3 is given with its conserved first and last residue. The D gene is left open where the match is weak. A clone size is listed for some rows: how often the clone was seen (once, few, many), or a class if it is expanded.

TGTGCCAGCAGCTTAGACAGGGGGCGGGGTAATGAAAAACTGTTTTTT,CASSLDRGRGNEKLFF,NA,TRBD1,TRBJ1-4,16,TRBV7-2
TGTGCCAGCAGCCCTCGCGGGACAGGGGATTCTCTTAGAGGTGGCTACACCTTC,CASSPRGTGDSLRGGYTF,NA,TRBD1,TRBJ1-2,18,TRBV7-2
TGTGCCAGCAGATCGACCGGGACAGGGCTTGAAAAACTGTTTTTT,CASRSTGTGLEKLFF,NA,TRBD1,TRBJ1-4,15,TRBV6-5
TGTGCCAGCAGTGAAGGGGGAAACACCATATATTTT,CASSEGGNTIYF,few,NA,TRBJ1-3,12,TRBV6-1
TGTGCCAGCAGCCCCTCCGGAGTGGCGATGAACACTGAAGCTTTCTTT,CASSPSGVAMNTEAFF,NA,NA,TRBJ1-1,16,TRBV7-9
TGTGCCAGCAGTCCCGCGGTAGGGTTCCGGACTTACAATGAGCAGTTCTTC,CASSPAVGFRTYNEQFF,NA,NA,TRBJ2-1,17,TRBV7-9
TGTGCCAGCAGCTTACGGGGGGAACAGCCCCAGCATTTT,CASSLRGEQPQHF,NA,NA,TRBJ1-5,13,TRBV7-9
TGTGCCAGCAATCGCCGGAGCAATGAGCAGTTCTTC,CASNRRSNEQFF,NA,NA,TRBJ2-1,12,TRBV28
TGCGCCAGTACGGACGGAGTCACTGAAGCTTTCTTT,CASTDGVTEAFF,NA,NA,TRBJ1-1,12,TRBV5-1
TGTGCCAGCTCATCAAGCACAGATACGCAGTATTTT,CASSSSTDTQYF,NA,NA,TRBJ2-3,12,TRBV18
TGTGCCAGCTCACCAGGACAGGGGAATAACTATGGCTACACCTTC,CASSPGQGNNYGYTF,NA,TRBD1,TRBJ1-2,15,TRBV18
TGTGCCACCTCCCAGGGGCTAGCCAACTACGAGCAGTACTTC,CATSQGLANYEQYF,NA,NA,TRBJ2-7,14,TRBV19
TGTGCCAGCAGTCCGGGACTAGCGGGACCCTACGAGCAGTACTTC,CASSPGLAGPYEQYF,NA,TRBD2,TRBJ2-7,15,TRBV27